This T cell receptor (beta chain) is drawn from a study of post-analysis software for immune sequencing data. Across the study: The disease courses covered relapsing-remitting, secondary progressive and progressive-relapsing multiple sclerosis.

This clonotype was seen only a few times. Its antigen is not identified. Study outcomes and limitations: When compared against controls, multiple sclerosis patients showed significantly lower normalized Chao1 diversity. Patients used about 5 TRBV segments, including TRBV5-6, TRBV5-1 and TRBV20-1, more often than controls.

The CDR3 has 15 amino acids. Germline V lookup: CDR1 SGHAT, CDR2 FQNNGV. V trimming: 4 bases; J trimming: 7 bases; junction bases outside the gene matches: 10. Unique molecular identifiers were present in the TCR beta cDNA libraries. MiXCR, run by TCRdb on the PCR reads, gives a single entry per CDR3 protein. The table records around 500,000 distinct CDR3 sequences, roughly 34% of them present only once. This rearrangement joins TRBV11-2 to TRBJ2-1; 7 bases align to TRBD1. The clonotype comes from a girl aged 2 to 17 with multiple sclerosis. The sequenced sample was blood. CDR3 nucleotides: TGTGCCAGCAGCTCGGGACAGAGGTTGGGTAATGAGCAGTTCTTC. Translating it yields CASSSGQRLGNEQFF.